The rows below give T cell receptor beta chains drawn from one sample of a study of T cell repertoires in cytomegalovirus infection. Their cognate antigens are unknown. TCRdb ran MiXCR on the reads and lists one entry per CDR3 protein. The sample has approximately 1,000,000 distinct CDR3 sequences; 30% to 40% are singletons. The material was cultured CD8+ T cells from PBMCs, obtained from culture after CMV antigen stimulation. The source is a human donor in good health (CMV status not recorded). Some clones in this sample may be carry-over from other donors' samples. CDR3s include the opening cysteine and the closing phenylalanine or tryptophan. The D gene is left open where the match is weak. Clone size is shown for a subset of rows, as once, few, many or a class of expanded clone.

TRBV7-3,.,TRBJ1-1,.,TGTGCCAGCAAAATGGGGGGGACTGAAGCTTTCTTT,CASKMGGTEAFF
TRBV27,.,TRBJ2-5,few,TGTGCCAGCAGTCCCTTAAACTCTGGGGAGACCCAGTACTTC,CASSPLNSGETQYF
TRBV28,.,TRBJ1-4,.,TGTGCCAGCAGTTTAGGGGGTTCAGGTGAAAAACTGTTTTTT,CASSLGGSGEKLFF
TRBV12-5,TRBD2,TRBJ2-1,many,TGTGCTAGTGGTTTTACTAGCGGGGGGGTTAGCTCCTACAATGAGCAGTTCTTC,CASGFTSGGVSSYNEQFF
TRBV27,.,TRBJ1-5,.,TGTGCCAGCAGTTTATTGGGGGACGCAAGTCAGCCCCAGCATTTT,CASSLLGDASQPQHF
TRBV28,.,TRBJ1-1,.,TGTGCCAGCAGTCCCTTCCCCCCGGGACGGAGGGTTGGAGCTTTCTTT,CASSPFPPGRRVGAFF
TRBV7-6,TRBD1,TRBJ1-3,.,TGTGCCAGCAGCCCCAGACAGGGGGAGACTGGAAACACCATATATTTT,CASSPRQGETGNTIYF
TRBV6-1,.,TRBJ2-7,few,TGTGCCAGCAGTTACAGCGGGCAGGGGACCCCTTGGAGCGTCGAGCAGTACTTC,CASSYSGQGTPWSVEQYF
TRBV29-1,.,TRBJ1-4,.,TGCAGCGTTAGGGGAGGGACAATCGAAAAACTGTTTTTT,CSVRGGTIEKLFF
TRBV7-2,TRBD1,TRBJ2-2,many,TGTGCCAGCAGCCCCAACCCCGGGACAGAAGCGAACACCGGGGAGCTGTTTTTT,CASSPNPGTEANTGELFF
TRBV19,.,TRBJ1-4,few,TGTGCCAGTTTGGGCGGGGGCAATGAAAAACTGTTTTTT,CASLGGGNEKLFF
TRBV14,.,TRBJ2-2,once,TGTGCCAGCAGCCAAGGGGTCCCCGGGGAGCTGTTTTTT,CASSQGVPGELFF
TRBV7-9,TRBD2,TRBJ2-3,few,TGTGCCAGCAGCGAGACTAGCGGGGGGACCTCAGCTTCCACAGATACGCAGTATTTT,CASSETSGGTSASTDTQYF
TRBV28,.,TRBJ2-3,.,TGTGCCAGCAGTATCGTTGCGGCCCATATCAGCACAGATACGCAGTATTTT,CASSIVAAHISTDTQYF
TRBV7-8,TRBD1,TRBJ2-3,many,TGTGCCAGCAGCTTAGATGCCAGGGGGCCCGATACGCAGTATTTT,CASSLDARGPDTQYF
TRBV6-4,TRBD2,TRBJ2-2,.,TGTGCCAGCAGTACGACTAGCGGGGCTAACACCGGGGAGCTGTTTTTT,CASSTTSGANTGELFF
TRBV19,.,TRBJ2-2,.,TGTGCCAGTAGTATATCCCGGGTGGATGGGGAGCTGTTTTTT,CASSISRVDGELFF
TRBV3-1,.,TRBJ2-5,few,TGTGCCAGCAGCCAAGACCCAACCCAGTACTTC,CASSQDPTQYF
TRBV25-1,.,TRBJ1-4,.,TGTGCCAGCAGTGCGGGAGGCGTTCTGTTTTTT,CASSAGGVLFF
TRBV25-1,TRBD1,TRBJ1-1,few,TGTGCCAGCAGTGTAGGCAGGGGGCAAGCTTTCTTT,CASSVGRGQAFF
TRBV19,.,TRBJ2-1,.,TGTGCCAGTAGTACCTCAAGACAGACGCATGAGCAGTTCTTC,CASSTSRQTHEQFF
TRBV5-4,.,TRBJ2-5,.,TGTGCCAGCAGCTCGGACTCTACCAGAAAAGAGACCCAGTACTTC,CASSSDSTRKETQYF
TRBV20-1,.,TRBJ2-7,few,TGCAGTGCTAGAAAACAAGACTACGAGCAGTACTTC,CSARKQDYEQYF
TRBV6-5,.,TRBJ1-2,few,TGTGCCAGCAGTTATTGGGGGGGAAAAGAAGACTATGGCTACACCTTC,CASSYWGGKEDYGYTF
TRBV4-1,TRBD1,TRBJ1-3,.,TGCGCCAGCAGCCAAGATCGGCATCAGGGGGAGGGAAACACCATATATTTT,CASSQDRHQGEGNTIYF
TRBV29-1,.,TRBJ1-1,.,TGCAGCGTTGTGGAGGGCTGGGGCACTGAAGCTTTCTTT,CSVVEGWGTEAFF
TRBV7-9,TRBD1,TRBJ1-4,.,TGTGCCAGCAGCCCACCTCGACAGGGAAACGAAAAACTGTTTTTT,CASSPPRQGNEKLFF
TRBV6-5,.,TRBJ1-2,.,TGTGCCAGCAGTTACGGGAGCTACTATGGCTACACCTTC,CASSYGSYYGYTF
TRBV20-1,TRBD1,TRBJ1-5,.,TGCAGTGCTATAGGGACAGGTCAGCCCCAGCATTTT,CSAIGTGQPQHF
TRBV20-1,.,TRBJ2-1,many,TGCAGTGCTAGAGTGGGGGGGACATATATAGAGCAGTTCTTC,CSARVGGTYIEQFF
TRBV5-4,.,TRBJ1-1,few,TGTGCCAGCAGTCCGCCCGGGCGAAGGGGTGGCGGCACTGAAGCTTTCTTT,CASSPPGRRGGGTEAFF
TRBV5-1,.,TRBJ1-1,.,TGCGCCAGCAGCTTAGACCCACAGGGAAGCCTCACTGAAGCTTTCTTT,CASSLDPQGSLTEAFF
TRBV10-3,.,TRBJ1-5,.,TGTGCCTCCCGGTCGGCAGGAGGAAGCAATCAGCCCCAGCATTTT,CASRSAGGSNQPQHF
TRBV4-3,TRBD1,TRBJ1-1,.,TGCGCCAGCAGGCGGGACAGCAGCAAGTACACTGAAGCTTTCTTT,CASRRDSSKYTEAFF
TRBV15,.,TRBJ2-1,.,TGTGCCACCAGCGTTCCAGGGAGCTCCTACAATGAGCAGTTCTTC,CATSVPGSSYNEQFF
TRBV9,.,TRBJ2-7,few,TGTGCCAGCAGCGCTCACACCCCAGATACAGTTTCAAGTTCCTACGAGCAGTACTTC,CASSAHTPDTVSSSYEQYF
TRBV7-2,TRBD1,TRBJ2-1,many,TGTGCCAGCAGCTTCGCCAGGGGGCCCAATGAGCAGTTCTTC,CASSFARGPNEQFF
TRBV18,TRBD1,TRBJ2-7,.,TGTGCCAGCTCACCGTCCGGGACAGTCCACGAGCAGTACTTC,CASSPSGTVHEQYF
TRBV11-1,TRBD1,TRBJ1-1,few,TGTGCCAGCAGTCAACAAGGCCAGACAGGGTTCACTGAAGCTTTCTTT,CASSQQGQTGFTEAFF
TRBV10-3,TRBD1,TRBJ1-2,.,TGTGCCATGGGACAGCCTAACTATGGCTACACCTTC,CAMGQPNYGYTF
TRBV7-3,.,TRBJ1-3,few,TGTGCCAGCAGCCGCCGAAGGGAGAAAAGAACGGGTCGAGGAAACACCATATATTTT,CASSRRREKRTGRGNTIYF
TRBV6-2/TRBV6-3,.,TRBJ1-2,few,TGTGCCAGCAGTTACGGAGGGTTAGATGGCTACACCTTC,CASSYGGLDGYTF
TRBV7-4,TRBD1,TRBJ1-1,.,TGTGCCAGCAGCTCAAAGACAGGGGGCTACACTGAAGCTTTCTTT,CASSSKTGGYTEAFF
TRBV10-3,TRBD1,TRBJ1-4,.,TGTGCCATCAGTGATTTACAGGGGGCGGCTAATGAAAAACTGTTTTTT,CAISDLQGAANEKLFF
TRBV12-3/TRBV12-4,.,TRBJ2-3,many,TGTGCCAGCAGTTTCTGGCAGGGGACAGATACGCAGTATTTT,CASSFWQGTDTQYF
TRBV4-3,TRBD1,TRBJ1-1,.,TGCGCCAGCAGCCAAGGGGGACAGGGGACTGAAGCTTTCTTT,CASSQGGQGTEAFF
TRBV11-1,.,TRBJ1-1,.,TGTGCCAGCAGCTTACATCGGGGGAAGATGAACACTGAAGCTTTCTTT,CASSLHRGKMNTEAFF
TRBV2,TRBD1,TRBJ2-1,.,TGTGCCAGCAGTGAATGGGACAGCTACAATGAGCAGTTCTTC,CASSEWDSYNEQFF
TRBV5-5,.,TRBJ2-4,few,TGTGCCAGCAGCGTCCGGGTTAATCTACTGAGGGACATTCAGTACTTC,CASSVRVNLLRDIQYF
TRBV5-4,.,TRBJ2-7,.,TGTGCCAGCAGCCCGGACAGTTCTCCCTACGAGCAGTACTTC,CASSPDSSPYEQYF
TRBV20-1,.,TRBJ1-5,.,TGCAGTGCCATTTCGGAGGGGCCGTGGCCCCAGCATTTT,CSAISEGPWPQHF
TRBV6-2/TRBV6-3,TRBD2,TRBJ2-3,few,TGTGCCAGCAGTAAAGAGCGGGGGGCCTTCACAGATACGCAGTATTTT,CASSKERGAFTDTQYF
TRBV27,TRBD1,TRBJ2-2,.,TGTGCCAGCAGTTCTGAGGGGGCACTCACCGGGGAGCTGTTTTTT,CASSSEGALTGELFF
TRBV7-6,.,TRBJ2-7,few,TGTGCCAGCAGCTTCTCCCCGGGCCCAAGCTACGAGCAGTACTTC,CASSFSPGPSYEQYF
TRBV7-4,.,TRBJ2-1,.,TGTGCCAGCAGCTTAGGACTAGTGATAGACAATGAGCAGTTCTTC,CASSLGLVIDNEQFF
TRBV15,TRBD1,TRBJ2-6,.,TGTGCCACCAGCTCCCCGGAGGCGGGACAGGGATTCTCTGGGGCCAACGTCCTGACTTTC,CATSSPEAGQGFSGANVLTF
TRBV7-6,.,TRBJ2-7,many,TGTGCCAGCAGCTTAGCAGGGCCCCTCTACGAGCAGTACTTC,CASSLAGPLYEQYF
TRBV5-5,TRBD1,TRBJ1-2,few,TGTGCCAGCAGCTTGGCGGGAGGGGGCAACTATGGCTACACCTTC,CASSLAGGGNYGYTF
TRBV7-9,TRBD1,TRBJ1-2,few,TGTGCCAGCGGGGGACAGGTTCAGCACTATGGCTACACCTTC,CASGGQVQHYGYTF